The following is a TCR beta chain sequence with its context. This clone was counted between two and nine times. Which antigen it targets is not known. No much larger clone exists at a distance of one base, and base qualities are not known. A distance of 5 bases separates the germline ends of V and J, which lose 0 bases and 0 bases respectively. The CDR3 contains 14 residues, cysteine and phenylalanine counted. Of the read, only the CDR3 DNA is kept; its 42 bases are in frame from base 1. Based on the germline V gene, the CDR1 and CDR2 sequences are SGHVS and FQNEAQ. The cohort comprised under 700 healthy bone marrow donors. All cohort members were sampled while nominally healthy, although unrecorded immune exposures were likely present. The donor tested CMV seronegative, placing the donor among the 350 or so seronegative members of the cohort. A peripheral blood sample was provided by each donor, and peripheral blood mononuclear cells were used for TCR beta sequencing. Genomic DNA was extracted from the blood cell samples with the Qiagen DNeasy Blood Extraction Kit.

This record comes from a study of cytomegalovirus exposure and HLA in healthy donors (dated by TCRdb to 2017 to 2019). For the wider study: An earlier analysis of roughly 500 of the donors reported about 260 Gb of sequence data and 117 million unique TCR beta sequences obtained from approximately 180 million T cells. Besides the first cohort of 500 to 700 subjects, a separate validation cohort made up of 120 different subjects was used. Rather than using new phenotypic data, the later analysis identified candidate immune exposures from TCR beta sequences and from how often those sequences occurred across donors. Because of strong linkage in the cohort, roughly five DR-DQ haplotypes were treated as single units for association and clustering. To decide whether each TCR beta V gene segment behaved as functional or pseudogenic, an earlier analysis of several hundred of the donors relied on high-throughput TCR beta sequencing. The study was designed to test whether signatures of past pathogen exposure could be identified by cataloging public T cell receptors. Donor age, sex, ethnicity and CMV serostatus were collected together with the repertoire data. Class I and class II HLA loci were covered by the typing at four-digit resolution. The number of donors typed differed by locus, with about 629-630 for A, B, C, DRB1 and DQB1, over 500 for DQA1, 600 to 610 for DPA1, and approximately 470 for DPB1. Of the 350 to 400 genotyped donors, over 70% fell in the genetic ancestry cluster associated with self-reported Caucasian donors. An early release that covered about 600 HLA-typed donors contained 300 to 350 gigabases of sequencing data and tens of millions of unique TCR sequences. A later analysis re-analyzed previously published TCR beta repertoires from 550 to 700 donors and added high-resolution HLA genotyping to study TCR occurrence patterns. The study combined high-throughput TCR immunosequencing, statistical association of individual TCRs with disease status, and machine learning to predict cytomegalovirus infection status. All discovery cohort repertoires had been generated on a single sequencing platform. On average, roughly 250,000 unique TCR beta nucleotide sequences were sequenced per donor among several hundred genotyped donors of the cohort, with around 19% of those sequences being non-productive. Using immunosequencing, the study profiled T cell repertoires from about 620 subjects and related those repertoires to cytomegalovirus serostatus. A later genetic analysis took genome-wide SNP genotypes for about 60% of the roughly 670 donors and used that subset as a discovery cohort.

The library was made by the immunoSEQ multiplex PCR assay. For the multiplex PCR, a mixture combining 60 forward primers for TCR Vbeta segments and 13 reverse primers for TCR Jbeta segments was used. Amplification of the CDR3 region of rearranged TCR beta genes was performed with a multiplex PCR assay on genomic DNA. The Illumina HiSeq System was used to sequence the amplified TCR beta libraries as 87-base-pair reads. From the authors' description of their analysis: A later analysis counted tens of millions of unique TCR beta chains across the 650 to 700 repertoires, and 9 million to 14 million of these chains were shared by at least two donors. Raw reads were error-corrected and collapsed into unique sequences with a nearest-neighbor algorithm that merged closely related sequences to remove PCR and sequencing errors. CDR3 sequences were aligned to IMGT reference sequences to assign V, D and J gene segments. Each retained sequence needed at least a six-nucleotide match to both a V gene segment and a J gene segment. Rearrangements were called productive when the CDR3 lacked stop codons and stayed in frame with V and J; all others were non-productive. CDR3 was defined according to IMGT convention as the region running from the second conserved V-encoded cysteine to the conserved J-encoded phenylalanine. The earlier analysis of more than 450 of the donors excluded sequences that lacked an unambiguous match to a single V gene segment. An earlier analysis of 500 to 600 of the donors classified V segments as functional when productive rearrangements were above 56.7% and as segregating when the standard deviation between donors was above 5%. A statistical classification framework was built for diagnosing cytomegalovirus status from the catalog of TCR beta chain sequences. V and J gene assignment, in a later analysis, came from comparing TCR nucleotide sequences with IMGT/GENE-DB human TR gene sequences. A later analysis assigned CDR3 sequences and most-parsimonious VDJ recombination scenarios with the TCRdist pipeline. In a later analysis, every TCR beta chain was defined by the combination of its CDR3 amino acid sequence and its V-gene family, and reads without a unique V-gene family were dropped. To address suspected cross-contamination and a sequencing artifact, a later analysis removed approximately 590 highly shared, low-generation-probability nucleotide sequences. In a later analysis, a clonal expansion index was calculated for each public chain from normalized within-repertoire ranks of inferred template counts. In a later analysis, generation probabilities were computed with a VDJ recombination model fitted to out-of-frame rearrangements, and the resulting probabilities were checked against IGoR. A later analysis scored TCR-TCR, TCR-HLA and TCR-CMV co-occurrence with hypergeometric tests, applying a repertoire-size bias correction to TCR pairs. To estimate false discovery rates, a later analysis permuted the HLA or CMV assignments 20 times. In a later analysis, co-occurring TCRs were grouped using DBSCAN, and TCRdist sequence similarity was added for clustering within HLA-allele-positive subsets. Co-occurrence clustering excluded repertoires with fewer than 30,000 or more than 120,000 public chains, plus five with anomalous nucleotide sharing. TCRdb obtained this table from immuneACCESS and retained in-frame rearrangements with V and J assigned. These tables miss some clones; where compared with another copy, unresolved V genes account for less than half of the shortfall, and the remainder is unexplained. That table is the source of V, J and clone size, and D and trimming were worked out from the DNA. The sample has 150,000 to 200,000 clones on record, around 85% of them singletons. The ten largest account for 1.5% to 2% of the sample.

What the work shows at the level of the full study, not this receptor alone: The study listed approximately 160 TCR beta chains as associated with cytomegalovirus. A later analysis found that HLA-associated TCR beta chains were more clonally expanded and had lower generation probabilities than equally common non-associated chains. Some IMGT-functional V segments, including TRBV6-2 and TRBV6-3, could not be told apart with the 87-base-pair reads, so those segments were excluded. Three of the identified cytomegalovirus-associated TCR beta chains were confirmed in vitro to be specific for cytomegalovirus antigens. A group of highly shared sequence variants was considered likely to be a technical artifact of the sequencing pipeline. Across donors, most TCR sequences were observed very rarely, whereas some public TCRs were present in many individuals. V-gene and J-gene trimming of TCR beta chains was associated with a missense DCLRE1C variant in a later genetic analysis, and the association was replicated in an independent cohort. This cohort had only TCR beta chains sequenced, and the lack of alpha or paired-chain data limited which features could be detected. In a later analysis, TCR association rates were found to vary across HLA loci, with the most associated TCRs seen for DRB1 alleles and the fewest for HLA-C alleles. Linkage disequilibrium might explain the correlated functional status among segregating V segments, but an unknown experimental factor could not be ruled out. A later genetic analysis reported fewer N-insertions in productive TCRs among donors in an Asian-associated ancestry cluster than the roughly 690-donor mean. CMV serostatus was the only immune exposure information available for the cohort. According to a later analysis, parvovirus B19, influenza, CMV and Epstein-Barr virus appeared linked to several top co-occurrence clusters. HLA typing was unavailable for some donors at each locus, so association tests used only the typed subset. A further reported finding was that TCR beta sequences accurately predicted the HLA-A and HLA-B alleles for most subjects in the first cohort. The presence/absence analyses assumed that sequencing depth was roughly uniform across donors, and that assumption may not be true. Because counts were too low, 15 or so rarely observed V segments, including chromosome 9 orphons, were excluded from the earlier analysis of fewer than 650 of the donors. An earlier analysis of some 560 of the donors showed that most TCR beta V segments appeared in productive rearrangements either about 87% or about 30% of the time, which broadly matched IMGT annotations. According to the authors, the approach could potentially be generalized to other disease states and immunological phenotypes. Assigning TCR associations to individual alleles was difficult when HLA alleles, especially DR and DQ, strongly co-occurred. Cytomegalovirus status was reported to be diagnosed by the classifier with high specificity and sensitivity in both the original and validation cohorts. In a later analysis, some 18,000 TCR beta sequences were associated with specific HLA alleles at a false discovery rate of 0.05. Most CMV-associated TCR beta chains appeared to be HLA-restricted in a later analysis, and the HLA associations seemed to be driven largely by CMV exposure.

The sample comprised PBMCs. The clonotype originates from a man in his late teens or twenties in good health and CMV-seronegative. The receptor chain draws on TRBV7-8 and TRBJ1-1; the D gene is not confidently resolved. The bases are TGTGCCAGCAGCTTAGCGTTCATGAACACTGAAGCTTTCTTT. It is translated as CASSLAFMNTEAFF.